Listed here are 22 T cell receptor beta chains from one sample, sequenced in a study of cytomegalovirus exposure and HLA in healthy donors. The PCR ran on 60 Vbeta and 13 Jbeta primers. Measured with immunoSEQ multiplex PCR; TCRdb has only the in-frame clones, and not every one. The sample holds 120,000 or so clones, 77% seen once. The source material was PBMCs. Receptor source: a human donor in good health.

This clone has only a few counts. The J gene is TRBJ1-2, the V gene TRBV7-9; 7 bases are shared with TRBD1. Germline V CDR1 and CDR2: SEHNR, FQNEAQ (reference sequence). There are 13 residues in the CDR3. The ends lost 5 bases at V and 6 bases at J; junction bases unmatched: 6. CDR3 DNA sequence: TGTGCCAGCAGCCCCCAGGGGGGTAATGGCTACACCTTC. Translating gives CASSPQGGNGYTF.

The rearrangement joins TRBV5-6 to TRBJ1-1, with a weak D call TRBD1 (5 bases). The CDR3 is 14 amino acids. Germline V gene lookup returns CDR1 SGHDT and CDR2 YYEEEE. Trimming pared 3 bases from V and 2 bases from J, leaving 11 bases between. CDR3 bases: TGTGCCAGCAGCTCCAGACAGCTAAACACTGAAGCTTTCTTT. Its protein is CASSSRQLNTEAFF.

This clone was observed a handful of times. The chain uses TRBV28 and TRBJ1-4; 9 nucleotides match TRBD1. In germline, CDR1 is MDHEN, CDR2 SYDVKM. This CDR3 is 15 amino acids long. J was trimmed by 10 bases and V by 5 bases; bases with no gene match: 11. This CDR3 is CASSTGGQGSVKLFF. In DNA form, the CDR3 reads TGTGCCAGCAGTACAGGGGGCCAAGGTTCTGTAAAACTGTTTTTT.

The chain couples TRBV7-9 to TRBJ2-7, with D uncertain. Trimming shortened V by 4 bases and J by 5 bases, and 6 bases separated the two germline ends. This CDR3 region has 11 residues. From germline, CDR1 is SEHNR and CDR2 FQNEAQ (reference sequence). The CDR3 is CASSSDNEQYF. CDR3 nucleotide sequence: TGTGCCAGCAGCTCCGACAACGAGCAGTACTTC.

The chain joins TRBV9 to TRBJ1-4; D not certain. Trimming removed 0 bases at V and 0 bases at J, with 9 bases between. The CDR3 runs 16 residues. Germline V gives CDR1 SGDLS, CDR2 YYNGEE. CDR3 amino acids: CASSVADGATNEKLFF. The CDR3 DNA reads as TGTGCCAGCAGCGTAGCTGACGGAGCAACTAATGAAAAACTGTTTTTT.

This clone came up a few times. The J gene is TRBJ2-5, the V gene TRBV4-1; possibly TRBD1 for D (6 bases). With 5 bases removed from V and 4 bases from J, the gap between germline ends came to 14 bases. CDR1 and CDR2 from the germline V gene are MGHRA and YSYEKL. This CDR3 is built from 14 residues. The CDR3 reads CASSLRRGGETQYF. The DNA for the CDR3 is TGCGCCAGCAGCTTGCGCAGGGGTGGAGAGACCCAGTACTTC.

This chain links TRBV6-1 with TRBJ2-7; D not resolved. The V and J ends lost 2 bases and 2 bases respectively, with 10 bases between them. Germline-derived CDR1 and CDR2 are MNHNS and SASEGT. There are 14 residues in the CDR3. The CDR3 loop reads CASSEFVPPYEQYF. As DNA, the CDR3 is TGTGCCAGCAGTGAATTCGTCCCCCCCTACGAGCAGTACTTC.

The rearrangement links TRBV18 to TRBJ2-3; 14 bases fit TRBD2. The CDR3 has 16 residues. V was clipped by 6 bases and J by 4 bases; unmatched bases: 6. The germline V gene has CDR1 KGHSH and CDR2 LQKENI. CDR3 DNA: TGTGCCAGCTCTTCGGGACTAGCGGGAGTGGCAGATACGCAGTATTTT. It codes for CASSSGLAGVADTQYF.

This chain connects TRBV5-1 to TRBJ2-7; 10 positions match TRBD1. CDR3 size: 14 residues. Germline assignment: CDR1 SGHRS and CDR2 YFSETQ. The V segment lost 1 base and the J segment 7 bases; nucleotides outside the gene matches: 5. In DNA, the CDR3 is TGCGCCAGCAGCTTGCCTGGGACAGGGGTGGAGCAGTACTTC. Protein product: CASSLPGTGVEQYF.

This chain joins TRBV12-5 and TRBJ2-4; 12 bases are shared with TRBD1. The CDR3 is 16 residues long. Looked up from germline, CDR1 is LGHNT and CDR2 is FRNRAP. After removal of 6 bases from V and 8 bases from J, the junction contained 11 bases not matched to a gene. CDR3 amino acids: CASGTGTGGLGHIQYF. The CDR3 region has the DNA TGTGCTAGTGGCACCGGGACAGGGGGCCTTGGACACATTCAGTACTTC.

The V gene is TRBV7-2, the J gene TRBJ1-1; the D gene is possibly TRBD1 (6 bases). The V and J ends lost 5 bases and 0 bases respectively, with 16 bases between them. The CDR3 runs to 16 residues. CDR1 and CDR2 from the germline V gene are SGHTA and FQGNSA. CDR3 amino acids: CASSRVRGSLNTEAFF. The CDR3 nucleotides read TGTGCCAGCAGCCGGGTCAGGGGCAGTTTGAACACTGAAGCTTTCTTT.

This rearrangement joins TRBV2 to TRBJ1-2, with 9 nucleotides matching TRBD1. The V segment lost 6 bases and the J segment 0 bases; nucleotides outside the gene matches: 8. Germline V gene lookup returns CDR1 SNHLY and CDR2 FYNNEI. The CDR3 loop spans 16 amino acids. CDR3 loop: CASSGQGKITNYGYTF. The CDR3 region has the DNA TGTGCCAGCAGCGGACAGGGGAAAATAACTAACTATGGCTACACCTTC. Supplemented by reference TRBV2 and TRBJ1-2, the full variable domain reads EPEVTQTPSHQVTQMGQEVILRCVPISNHLYFYWYRQILGQKVEFLVSFYNNEISEKSEIFDDQFSVERPDGSNFTLKIRSTKLEDSAMYFCASSGQGKITNYGYTFGSGTRLTVV.

The CDR3 protein is CASSTPLRGSQETQYF. Written as DNA, the CDR3 is TGTGCCAGTAGTACCCCTCTGCGGGGGAGCCAAGAGACCCAGTACTTC. This chain uses TRBV19 with TRBJ2-5; 7 bases match TRBD2. Germline values: CDR1 LNHDA, CDR2 SQIVND (reference sequence). The CDR3 extends over 16 amino acids. The junction had 9 bases not matched to a gene; V was cut back by 4 bases and J by 1 base.

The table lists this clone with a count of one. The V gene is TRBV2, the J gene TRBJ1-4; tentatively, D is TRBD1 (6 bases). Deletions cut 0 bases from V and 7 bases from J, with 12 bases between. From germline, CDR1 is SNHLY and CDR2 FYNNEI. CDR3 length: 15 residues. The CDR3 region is CASSEAGQGSEKLFF. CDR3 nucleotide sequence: TGTGCCAGCAGTGAAGCGGGGCAGGGGAGTGAAAAACTGTTTTTT.

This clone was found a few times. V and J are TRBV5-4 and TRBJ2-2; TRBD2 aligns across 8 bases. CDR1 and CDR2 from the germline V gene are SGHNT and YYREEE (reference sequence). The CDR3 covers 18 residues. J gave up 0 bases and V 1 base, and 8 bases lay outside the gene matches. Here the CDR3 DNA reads TGTGCCAGCAGCTTGTTGCTAGCGGGCAACGCGAACACCGGGGAGCTGTTTTTT. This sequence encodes CASSLLLAGNANTGELFF.

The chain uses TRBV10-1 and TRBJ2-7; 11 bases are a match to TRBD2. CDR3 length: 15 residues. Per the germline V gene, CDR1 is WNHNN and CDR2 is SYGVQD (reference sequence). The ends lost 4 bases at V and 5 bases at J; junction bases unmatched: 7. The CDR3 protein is CASSVGTSGGDEQYF. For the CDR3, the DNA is TGCGCCAGCAGTGTAGGGACTAGCGGTGGAGACGAGCAGTACTTC.

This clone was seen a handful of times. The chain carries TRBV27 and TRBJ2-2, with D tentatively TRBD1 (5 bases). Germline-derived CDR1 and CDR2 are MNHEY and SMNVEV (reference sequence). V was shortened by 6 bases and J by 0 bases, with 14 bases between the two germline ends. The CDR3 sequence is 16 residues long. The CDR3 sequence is CASRNTGYPNTGELFF. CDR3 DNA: TGTGCCAGCAGGAACACAGGTTACCCGAACACCGGGGAGCTGTTTTTT.

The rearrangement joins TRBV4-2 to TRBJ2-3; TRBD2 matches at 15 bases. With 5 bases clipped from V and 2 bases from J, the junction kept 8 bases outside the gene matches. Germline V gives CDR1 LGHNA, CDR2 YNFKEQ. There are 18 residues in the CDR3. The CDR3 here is CASSSGTSGRTYTDTQYF. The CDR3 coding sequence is TGTGCCAGCAGCTCCGGGACTAGCGGGAGGACTTACACAGATACGCAGTATTTT.

In DNA form, the CDR3 reads TGTGCCAGCAGAGCCGGGACAGGGGGACCTGGGGAGCAGTACTTC. Its translation is CASRAGTGGPGEQYF. This chain links TRBV7-9 with TRBJ2-7; 11 nucleotides match TRBD1. CDR3 length: 15 residues. CDR1 and CDR2 (germline): SEHNR, FQNEAQ (reference sequence). V was clipped by 6 bases and J by 7 bases; unmatched bases: 11.

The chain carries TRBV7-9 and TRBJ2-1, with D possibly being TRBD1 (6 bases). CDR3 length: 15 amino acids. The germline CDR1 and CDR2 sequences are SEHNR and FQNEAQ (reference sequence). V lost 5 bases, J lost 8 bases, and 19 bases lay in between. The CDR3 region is CASSNQTTKGDEQFF. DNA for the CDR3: TGTGCCAGCAGCAACCAGACTACTAAGGGGGATGAGCAGTTCTTC.

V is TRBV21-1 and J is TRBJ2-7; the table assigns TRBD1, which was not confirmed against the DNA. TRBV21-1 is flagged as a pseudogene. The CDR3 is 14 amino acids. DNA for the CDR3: TGTGCCAGCAGCCAAGGACAGGGGGCCCACGAGCAGTACTTC. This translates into CASSQGQGAHEQYF.

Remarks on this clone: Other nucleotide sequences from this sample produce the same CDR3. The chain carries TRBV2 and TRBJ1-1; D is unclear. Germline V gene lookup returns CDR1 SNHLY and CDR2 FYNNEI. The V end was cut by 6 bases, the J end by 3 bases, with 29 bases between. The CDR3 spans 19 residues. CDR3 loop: CASRSRGGGEINFDTEAFF. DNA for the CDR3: TGTGCCAGCAGGTCGCGGGGAGGTGGGGAGATAAACTTCGACACTGAAGCTTTCTTT.